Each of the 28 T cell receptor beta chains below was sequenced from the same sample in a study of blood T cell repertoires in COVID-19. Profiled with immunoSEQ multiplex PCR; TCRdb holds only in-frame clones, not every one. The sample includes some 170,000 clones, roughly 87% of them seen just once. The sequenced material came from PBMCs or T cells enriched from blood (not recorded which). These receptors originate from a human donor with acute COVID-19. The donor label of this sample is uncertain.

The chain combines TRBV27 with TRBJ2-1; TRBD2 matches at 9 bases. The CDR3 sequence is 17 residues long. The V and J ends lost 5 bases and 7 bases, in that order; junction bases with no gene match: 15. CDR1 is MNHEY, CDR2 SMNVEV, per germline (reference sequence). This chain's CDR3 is CASSDTGLAGGPNEQFF. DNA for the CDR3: TGTGCCAGCAGTGATACAGGGCTCGCGGGGGGGCCGAATGAGCAGTTCTTC.

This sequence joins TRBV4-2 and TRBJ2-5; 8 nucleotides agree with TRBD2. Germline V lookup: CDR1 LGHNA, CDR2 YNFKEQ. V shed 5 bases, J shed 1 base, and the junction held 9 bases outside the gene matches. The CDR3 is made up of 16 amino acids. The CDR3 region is CASSGGRGGFQETQYF. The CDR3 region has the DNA TGTGCCAGCAGCGGCGGCCGGGGGGGGTTCCAAGAGACCCAGTACTTC.

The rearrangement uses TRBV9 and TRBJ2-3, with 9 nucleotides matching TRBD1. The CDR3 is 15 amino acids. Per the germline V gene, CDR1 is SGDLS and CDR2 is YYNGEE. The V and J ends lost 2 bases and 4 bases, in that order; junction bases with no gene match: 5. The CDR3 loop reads CASSVKGTGSDTQYF. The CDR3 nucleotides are TGTGCCAGCAGCGTGAAGGGGACAGGGTCAGATACGCAGTATTTT.

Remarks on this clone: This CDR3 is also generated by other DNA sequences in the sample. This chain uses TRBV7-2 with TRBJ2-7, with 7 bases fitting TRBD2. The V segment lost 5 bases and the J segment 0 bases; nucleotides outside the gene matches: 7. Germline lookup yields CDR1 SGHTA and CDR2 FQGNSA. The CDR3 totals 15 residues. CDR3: CASSAVSGASYEQYF. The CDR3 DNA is TGTGCCAGCAGCGCCGTAAGCGGGGCCTCCTACGAGCAGTACTTC.

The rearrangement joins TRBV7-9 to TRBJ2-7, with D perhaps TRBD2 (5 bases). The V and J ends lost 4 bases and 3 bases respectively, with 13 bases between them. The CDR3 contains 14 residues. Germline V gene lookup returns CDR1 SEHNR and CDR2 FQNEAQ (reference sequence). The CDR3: CASSSGLLYYEQYF. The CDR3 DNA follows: TGTGCCAGCAGCTCAGGACTTTTGTACTACGAGCAGTACTTC.

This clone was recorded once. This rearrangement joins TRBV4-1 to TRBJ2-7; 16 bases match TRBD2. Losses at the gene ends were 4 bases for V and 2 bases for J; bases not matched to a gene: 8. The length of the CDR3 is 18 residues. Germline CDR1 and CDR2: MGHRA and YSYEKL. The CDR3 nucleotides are TGCGCCAGCAGCCCGGTTTCGGGACTAGCGGGGGGGCCCTACGAGCAGTACTTC. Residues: CASSPVSGLAGGPYEQYF.

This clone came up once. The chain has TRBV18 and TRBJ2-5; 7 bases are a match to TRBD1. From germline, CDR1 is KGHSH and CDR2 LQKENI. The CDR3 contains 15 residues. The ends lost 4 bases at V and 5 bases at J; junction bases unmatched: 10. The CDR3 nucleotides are TGTGCCAGCTCACAACATACAGGGGCGGCGGAGACCCAGTACTTC. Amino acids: CASSQHTGAAETQYF.

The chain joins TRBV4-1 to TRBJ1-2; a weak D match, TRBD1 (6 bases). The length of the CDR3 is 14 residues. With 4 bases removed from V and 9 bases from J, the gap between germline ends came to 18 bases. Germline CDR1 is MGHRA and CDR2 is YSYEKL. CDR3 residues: CASSPGWAGVRYTF. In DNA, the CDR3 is TGCGCCAGCAGCCCCGGTTGGGCAGGGGTGCGCTACACCTTC.

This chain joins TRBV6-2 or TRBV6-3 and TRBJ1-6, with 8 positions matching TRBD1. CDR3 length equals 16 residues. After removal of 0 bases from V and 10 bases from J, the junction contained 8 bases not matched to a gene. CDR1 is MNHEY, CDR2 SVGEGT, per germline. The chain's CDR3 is CASSYSRTGISSPLHF. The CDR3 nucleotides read TGTGCCAGCAGTTACTCTCGGACAGGGATATCCTCACCCCTCCACTTT.

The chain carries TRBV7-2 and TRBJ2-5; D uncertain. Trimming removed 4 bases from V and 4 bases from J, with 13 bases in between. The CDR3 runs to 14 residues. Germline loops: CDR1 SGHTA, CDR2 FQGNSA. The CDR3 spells CASSSFGPPETQYF. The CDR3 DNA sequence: TGTGCCAGCAGCTCCTTTGGCCCCCCAGAGACCCAGTACTTC.

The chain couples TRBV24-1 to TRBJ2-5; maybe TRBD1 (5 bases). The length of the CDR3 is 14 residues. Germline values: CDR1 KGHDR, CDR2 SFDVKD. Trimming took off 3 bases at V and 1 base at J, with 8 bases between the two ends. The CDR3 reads CATSDRQSQETQYF. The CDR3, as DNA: TGTGCCACCAGTGATCGACAGAGCCAAGAGACCCAGTACTTC.

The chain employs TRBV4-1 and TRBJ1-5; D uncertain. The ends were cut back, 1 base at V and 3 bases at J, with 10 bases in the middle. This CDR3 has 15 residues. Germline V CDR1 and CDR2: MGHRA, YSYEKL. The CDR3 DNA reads TGCGCCAGCAGCCAAGTGAGAGGGATCAATCAGCCCCAGCATTTT. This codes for CASSQVRGINQPQHF.

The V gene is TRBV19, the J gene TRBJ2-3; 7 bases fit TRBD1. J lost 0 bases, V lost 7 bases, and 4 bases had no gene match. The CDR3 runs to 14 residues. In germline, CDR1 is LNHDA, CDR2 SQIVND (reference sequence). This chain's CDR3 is CASTDRWSTDTQYF. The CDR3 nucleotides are TGTGCCAGTACGGACAGGTGGAGCACAGATACGCAGTATTTT. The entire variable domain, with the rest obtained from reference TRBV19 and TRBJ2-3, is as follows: DGGITQSPKYLFRKEGQNVTLSCEQNLNHDAMYWYRQDPGQGLRLIYYSQIVNDFQKGDIAEGYSVSREKKESFPLTVTSAQKNPTAFYLCASTDRWSTDTQYFGPGTRLTVL.

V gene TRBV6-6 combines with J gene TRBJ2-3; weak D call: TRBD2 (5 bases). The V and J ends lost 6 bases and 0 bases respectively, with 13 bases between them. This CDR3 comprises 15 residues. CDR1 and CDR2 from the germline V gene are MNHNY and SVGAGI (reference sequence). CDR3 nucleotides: TGTGCCAGCAGCTTAACTAGATTAAGCACAGATACGCAGTATTTT. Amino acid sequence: CASSLTRLSTDTQYF.

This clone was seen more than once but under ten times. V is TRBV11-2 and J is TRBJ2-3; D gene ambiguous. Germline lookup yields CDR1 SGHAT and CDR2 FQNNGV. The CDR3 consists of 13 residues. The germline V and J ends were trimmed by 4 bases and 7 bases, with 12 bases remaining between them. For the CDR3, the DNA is TGTGCCAGCAGCTCCTTACAGCAAAATACGCAGTATTTT. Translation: CASSSLQQNTQYF.

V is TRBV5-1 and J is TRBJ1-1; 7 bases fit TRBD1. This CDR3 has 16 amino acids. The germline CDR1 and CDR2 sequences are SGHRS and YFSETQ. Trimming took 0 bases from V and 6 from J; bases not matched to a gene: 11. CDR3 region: CASSLAMAAQGAEAFF. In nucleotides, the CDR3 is TGCGCCAGCAGCTTGGCCATGGCAGCCCAGGGGGCTGAAGCTTTCTTT.

The CDR3 DNA is TGTGCCAGCAGCTCCACAGTGGAAGCCAAAAACATTCAGTACTTC. This sequence encodes CASSSTVEAKNIQYF. This sequence joins TRBV7-2 and TRBJ2-4; D is unclear. The CDR3 extends over 15 amino acids. V lost 4 bases to trimming and J lost 0 bases, with 10 bases between them. Germline loops: CDR1 SGHTA, CDR2 FQGNSA.

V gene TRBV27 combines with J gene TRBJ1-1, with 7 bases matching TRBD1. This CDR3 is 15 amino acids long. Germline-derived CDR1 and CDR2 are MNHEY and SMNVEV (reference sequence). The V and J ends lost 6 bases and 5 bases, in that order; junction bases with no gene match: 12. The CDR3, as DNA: TGTGCCAGCAGAAGGACAGGCGGGCGCCGGACTGAAGCTTTCTTT. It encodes CASRRTGGRRTEAFF.

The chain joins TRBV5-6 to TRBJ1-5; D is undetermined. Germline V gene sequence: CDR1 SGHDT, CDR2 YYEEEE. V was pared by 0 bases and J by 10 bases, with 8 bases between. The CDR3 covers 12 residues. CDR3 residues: CASSLGQSPQHF. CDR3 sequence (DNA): TGTGCCAGCAGCTTGGGACAATCCCCCCAGCATTTT.

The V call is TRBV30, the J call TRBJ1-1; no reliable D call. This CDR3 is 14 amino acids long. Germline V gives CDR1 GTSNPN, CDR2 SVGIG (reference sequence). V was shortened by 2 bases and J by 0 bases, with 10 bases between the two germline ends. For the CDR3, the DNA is TGTGCCTGGAGTCGCTGGTCTATGAACACTGAAGCTTTCTTT. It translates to CAWSRWSMNTEAFF.

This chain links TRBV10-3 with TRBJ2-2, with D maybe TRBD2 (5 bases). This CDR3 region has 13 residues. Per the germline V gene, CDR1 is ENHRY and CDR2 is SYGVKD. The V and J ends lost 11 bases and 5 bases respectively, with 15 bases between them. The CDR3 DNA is TGTGCCGGCGGCTGGGGAGCAACCGGGGAGCTGTTTTTT. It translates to CAGGWGATGELFF.

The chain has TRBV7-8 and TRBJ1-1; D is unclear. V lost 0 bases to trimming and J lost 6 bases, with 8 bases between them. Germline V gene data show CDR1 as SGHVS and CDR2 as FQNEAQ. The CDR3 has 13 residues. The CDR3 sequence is CASSLAMRSEAFF. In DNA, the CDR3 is TGTGCCAGCAGCTTAGCGATGAGGTCTGAAGCTTTCTTT.

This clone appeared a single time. The CDR3 DNA follows: TGTGCCAGCAGCTTAGCCAGGACTAGCGGGGGAGAGACCCAGTACTTC. Its protein product is CASSLARTSGGETQYF. The J gene is TRBJ2-5, the V gene TRBV7-6; 13 nucleotides agree with TRBD2. Germline CDR1 is SGHVS and CDR2 is FNYEAQ. This CDR3 spans 16 amino acids. V trimming: 0 bases; J trimming: 4 bases; junction bases outside the gene matches: 2.

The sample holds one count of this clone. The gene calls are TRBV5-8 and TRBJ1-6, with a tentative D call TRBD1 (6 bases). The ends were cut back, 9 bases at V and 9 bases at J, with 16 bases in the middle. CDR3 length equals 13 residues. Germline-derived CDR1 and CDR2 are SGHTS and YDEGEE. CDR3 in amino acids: CATKGGVASPLHF. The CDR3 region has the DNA TGTGCCACCAAGGGGGGGGTCGCTTCACCCCTCCACTTT.

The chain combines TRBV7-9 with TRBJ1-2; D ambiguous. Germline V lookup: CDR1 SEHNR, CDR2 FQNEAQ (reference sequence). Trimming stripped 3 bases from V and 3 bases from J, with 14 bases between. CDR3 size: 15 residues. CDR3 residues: CASSFALTADYGYTF. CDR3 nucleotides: TGTGCCAGCAGCTTTGCTCTAACAGCGGACTATGGCTACACCTTC.

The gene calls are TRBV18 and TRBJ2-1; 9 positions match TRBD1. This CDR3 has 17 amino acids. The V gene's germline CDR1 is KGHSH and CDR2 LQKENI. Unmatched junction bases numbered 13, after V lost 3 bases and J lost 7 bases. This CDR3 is CASSPGGPGTGNNEQFF. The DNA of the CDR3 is TGTGCCAGCTCACCCGGGGGGCCGGGGACAGGGAATAATGAGCAGTTCTTC.

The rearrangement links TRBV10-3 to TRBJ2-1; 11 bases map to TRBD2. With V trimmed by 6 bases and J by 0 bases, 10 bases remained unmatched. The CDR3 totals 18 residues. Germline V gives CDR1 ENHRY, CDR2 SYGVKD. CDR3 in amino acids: CAIRETSGVTSSYNEQFF. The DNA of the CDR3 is TGTGCCATCAGGGAGACTAGCGGGGTCACAAGCTCCTACAATGAGCAGTTCTTC.

DNA for the CDR3: TGTGCCAGCAGCTTACAGGGAGGCGATGAGCAGTTCTTC. It is translated as CASSLQGGDEQFF. The chain has TRBV7-8 and TRBJ2-1, with a possible D match to TRBD2 (6 bases). From germline, CDR1 is SGHVS and CDR2 FQNEAQ. With 2 bases removed from V and 8 bases from J, the gap between germline ends came to 10 bases. CDR3 length: 13 amino acids.